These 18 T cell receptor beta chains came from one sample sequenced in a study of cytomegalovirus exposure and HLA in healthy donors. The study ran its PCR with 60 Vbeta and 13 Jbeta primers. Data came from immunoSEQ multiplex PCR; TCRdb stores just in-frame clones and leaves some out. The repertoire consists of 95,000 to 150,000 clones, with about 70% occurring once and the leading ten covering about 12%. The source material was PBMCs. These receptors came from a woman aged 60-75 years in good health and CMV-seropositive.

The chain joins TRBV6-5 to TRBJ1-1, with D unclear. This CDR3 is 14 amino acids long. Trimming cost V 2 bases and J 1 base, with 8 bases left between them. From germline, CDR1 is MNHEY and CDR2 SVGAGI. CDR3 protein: CASSYGGTNTEAFF. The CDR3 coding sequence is TGTGCCAGCAGTTACGGCGGAACGAACACTGAAGCTTTCTTT.

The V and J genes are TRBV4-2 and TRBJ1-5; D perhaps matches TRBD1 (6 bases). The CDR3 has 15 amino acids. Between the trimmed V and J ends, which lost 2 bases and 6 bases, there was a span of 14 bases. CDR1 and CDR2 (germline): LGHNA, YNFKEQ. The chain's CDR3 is CASSQSEGVGQPQHF. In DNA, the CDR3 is TGTGCCAGCAGCCAATCCGAGGGGGTCGGTCAGCCCCAGCATTTT.

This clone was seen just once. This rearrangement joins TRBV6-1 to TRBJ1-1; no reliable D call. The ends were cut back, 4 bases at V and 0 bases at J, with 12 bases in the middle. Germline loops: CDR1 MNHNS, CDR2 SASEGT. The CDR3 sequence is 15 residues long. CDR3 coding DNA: TGTGCCAGCAGTGGCAACAGAAAAATGAACACTGAAGCTTTCTTT. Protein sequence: CASSGNRKMNTEAFF.

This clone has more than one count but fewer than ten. CDR3 bases: TGTGCCAGCAGCCACTATCTCCCCACTAGCGGGGGGCAAGTGGATGAGACCCAGTACTTC. It translates to CASSHYLPTSGGQVDETQYF. V is TRBV4-2 and J is TRBJ2-5, with TRBD2 identical over 12 bases. Germline V gene lookup returns CDR1 LGHNA and CDR2 YNFKEQ. V lost 3 bases and J lost 5; bases outside the gene matches: 19. This CDR3 has 20 amino acids.

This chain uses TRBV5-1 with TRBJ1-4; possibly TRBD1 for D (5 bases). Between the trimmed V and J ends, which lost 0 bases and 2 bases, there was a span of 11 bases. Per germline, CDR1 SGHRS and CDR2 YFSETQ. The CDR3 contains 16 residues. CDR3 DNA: TGCGCCAGCAGCTTGGTTCCGGGGACTACTAATGAAAAACTGTTTTTT. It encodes CASSLVPGTTNEKLFF.

As DNA, the CDR3 is TGTGCCTGGAGTGTAAGCGGTGATCAGCCCCAGCATTTT. It is translated as CAWSVSGDQPQHF. The chain joins TRBV30 to TRBJ1-5, with D unresolved. Trimming took off 0 bases at V and 5 bases at J, with 8 bases between the two ends. Germline assignment: CDR1 GTSNPN and CDR2 SVGIG (reference sequence). This CDR3 region has 13 residues.

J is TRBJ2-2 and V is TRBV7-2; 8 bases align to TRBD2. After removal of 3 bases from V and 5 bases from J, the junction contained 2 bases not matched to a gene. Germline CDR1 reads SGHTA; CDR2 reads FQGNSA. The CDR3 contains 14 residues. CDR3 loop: CASSFVAGTGELFF. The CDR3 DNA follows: TGTGCCAGCAGCTTCGTAGCGGGGACCGGGGAGCTGTTTTTT.

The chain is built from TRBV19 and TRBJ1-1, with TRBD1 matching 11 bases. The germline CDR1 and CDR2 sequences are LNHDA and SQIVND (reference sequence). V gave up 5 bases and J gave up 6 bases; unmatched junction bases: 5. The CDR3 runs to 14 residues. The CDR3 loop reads CASSSGQGAPEAFF. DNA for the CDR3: TGTGCCAGTAGTTCCGGACAGGGGGCGCCTGAAGCTTTCTTT.

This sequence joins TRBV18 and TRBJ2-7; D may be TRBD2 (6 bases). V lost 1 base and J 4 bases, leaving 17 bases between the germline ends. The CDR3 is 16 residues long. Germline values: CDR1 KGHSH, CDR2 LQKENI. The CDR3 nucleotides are TGTGCCAGCTCACCACGGCCGGGGGTCGGAGGTTACGAGCAGTACTTC. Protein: CASSPRPGVGGYEQYF.

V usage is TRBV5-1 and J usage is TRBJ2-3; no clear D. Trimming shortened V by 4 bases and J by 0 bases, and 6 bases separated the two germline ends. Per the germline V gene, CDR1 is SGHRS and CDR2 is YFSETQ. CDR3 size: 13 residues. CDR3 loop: CASSPSSTDTQYF. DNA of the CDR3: TGCGCCAGCAGCCCCTCTAGCACAGATACGCAGTATTTT.

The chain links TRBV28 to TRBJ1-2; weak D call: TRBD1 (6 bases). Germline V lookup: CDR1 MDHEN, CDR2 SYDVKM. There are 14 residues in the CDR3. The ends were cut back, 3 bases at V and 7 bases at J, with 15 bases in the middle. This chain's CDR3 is CASSFPGGEVGYTF. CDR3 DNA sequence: TGTGCCAGCAGTTTTCCGGGGGGCGAGGTTGGCTACACCTTC.

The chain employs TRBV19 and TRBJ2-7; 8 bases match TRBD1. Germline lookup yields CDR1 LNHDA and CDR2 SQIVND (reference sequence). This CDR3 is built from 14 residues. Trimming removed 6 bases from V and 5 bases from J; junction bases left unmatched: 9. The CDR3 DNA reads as TGTGCCAGTAGAACCGGACAGGGTGCCCACGAGCAGTACTTC. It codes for CASRTGQGAHEQYF.

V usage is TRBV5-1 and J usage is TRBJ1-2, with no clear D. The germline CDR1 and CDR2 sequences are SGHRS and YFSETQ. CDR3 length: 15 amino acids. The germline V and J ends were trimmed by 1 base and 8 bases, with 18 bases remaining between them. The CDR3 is CASSLSWLGSGGYTF. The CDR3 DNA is TGCGCCAGCAGCTTGAGCTGGTTAGGGAGCGGCGGCTACACCTTC.

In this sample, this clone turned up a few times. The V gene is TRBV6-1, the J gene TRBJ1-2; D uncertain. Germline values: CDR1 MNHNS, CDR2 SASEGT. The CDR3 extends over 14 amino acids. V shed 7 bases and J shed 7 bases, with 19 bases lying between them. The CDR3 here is CASNLVEGFVGYTF. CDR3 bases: TGTGCCAGCAATTTAGTCGAGGGCTTTGTTGGCTACACCTTC.

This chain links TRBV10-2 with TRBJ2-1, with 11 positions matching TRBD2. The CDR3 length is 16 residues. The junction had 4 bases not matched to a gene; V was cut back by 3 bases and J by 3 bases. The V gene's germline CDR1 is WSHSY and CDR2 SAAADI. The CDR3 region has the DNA TGCGCCAGCAGTGATAGCGGGGGGGTTGTCTACAATGAGCAGTTCTTC. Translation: CASSDSGGVVYNEQFF.

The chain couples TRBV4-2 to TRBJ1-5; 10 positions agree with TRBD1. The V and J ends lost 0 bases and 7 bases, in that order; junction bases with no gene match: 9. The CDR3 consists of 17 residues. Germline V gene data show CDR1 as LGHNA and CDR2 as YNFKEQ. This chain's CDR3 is CASSQDTGGQGKQPQHF. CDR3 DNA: TGTGCCAGCAGCCAAGATACAGGGGGACAGGGGAAGCAGCCCCAGCATTTT.

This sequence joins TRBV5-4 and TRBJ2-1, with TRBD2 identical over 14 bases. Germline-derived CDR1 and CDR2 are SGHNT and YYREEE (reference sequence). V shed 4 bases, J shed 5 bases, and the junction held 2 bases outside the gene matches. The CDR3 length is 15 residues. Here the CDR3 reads CASSLTSGGDNEQFF. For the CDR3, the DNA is TGTGCCAGCAGCCTGACTAGCGGGGGGGACAATGAGCAGTTCTTC.

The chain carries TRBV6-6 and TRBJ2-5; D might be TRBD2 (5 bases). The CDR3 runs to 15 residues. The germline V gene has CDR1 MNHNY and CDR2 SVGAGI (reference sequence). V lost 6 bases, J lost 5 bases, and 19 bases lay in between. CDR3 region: CASREDGVMGETQYF. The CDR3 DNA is TGTGCCAGCAGAGAGGACGGGGTAATGGGGGAGACCCAGTACTTC.